This T cell receptor beta chain was documented in a study of shared clonotypes between healthy human individuals. Study-wide findings and caveats: Naive subsets typically showed greater estimated richness than memory subsets.

Cells designated naive CD8 were CD45RO-negative and were positively selected for CCR7, with terminally differentiated effector memory CD45RA+ cells excluded. Healthy HIV-negative adults without recent acute infections or vaccinations served as donors. Regarding this clone: What it binds is not known. The sample contains more than one DNA sequence encoding this CDR3.

The deep-level immunoSEQ assay was used. The method was immunoSEQ multiplex PCR; TCRdb's version includes in-frame clones alone and lacks a portion of them. Seen here are millions of clones, about 95% observed once, and the top ten hold around 1.1%. Germline loops: CDR1 SEHNR, CDR2 FQNEAQ (reference sequence). The length of the CDR3 is 15 residues. With V trimmed by 1 base and J by 1 base, 2 bases remained unmatched. Sequencing was performed on naive CD8+ T cells sorted from blood. The chain couples TRBV7-9 to TRBJ1-1; 8 nucleotides align to TRBD1. The receptor's source is a man between 18 and 35 years old in good health. The chain's CDR3 is CASSLVTGGNTEAFF. The CDR3 nucleotides read TGTGCCAGCAGCTTAGTTACAGGGGGGAACACTGAAGCTTTCTTT.